The 28 T cell receptor beta chains listed next were all sequenced from one sample in a study of a mutant IDH1 vaccine in newly diagnosed glioma. Time point meaning: week 35, safety follow-up. Alongside topical imiquimod, each dose of vaccine comprised 300 ug of mutant IDH1 20-mer peptide. No antigens are known for them. Only in-frame clones appear in the TCRdb table, and some are missing; sequencing was by immunoSEQ multiplex PCR. The sample yields approximately 50,000 clones, 75% to 85% seen once. Sequenced material: PBMCs, taken from a glioma patient whose treatment included an IDH1 peptide vaccine. All receptors derive from a man aged 35 to 55 with glioma.

This chain links TRBV9 with TRBJ2-1; no firm D call. Trimming left V 0 bases short and J 9 bases short, with 19 bases between. CDR3 length equals 16 residues. Per the germline V gene, CDR1 is SGDLS and CDR2 is YYNGEE. The CDR3 sequence is CASSVVDSRNRIEQFF. The CDR3 DNA reads as TGTGCCAGCAGCGTAGTTGACTCCCGAAATAGGATTGAGCAGTTCTTC.

The rearrangement links TRBV11-2 to TRBJ2-1; TRBD2 might be the D (6 bases). CDR3 length: 15 residues. The V and J ends lost 5 bases and 5 bases respectively, with 16 bases between them. Germline-derived CDR1 and CDR2 are SGHAT and FQNNGV. The CDR3 nucleotides are TGTGCCAGCAGCCTTACTAGCACACCGGACAATGAGCAGTTCTTC. It specifies CASSLTSTPDNEQFF.

This clone came up once. The rearrangement links TRBV6-1 to TRBJ1-1, with 10 bases aligning to TRBD1. The length of the CDR3 is 17 residues. Germline-derived CDR1 and CDR2 are MNHNS and SASEGT. The V gene end was trimmed by 2 bases and the J gene end by 0 bases; junction bases not matched to a gene: 6. The CDR3 bases are TGTGCCAGCAGTGAACCGGACAGGGGGTTTATGAACACTGAAGCTTTCTTT. Amino acids: CASSEPDRGFMNTEAFF.

This clone came up a few times. The chain employs TRBV4-1 and TRBJ1-4; D call uncertain. The CDR3 length is 15 residues. Per germline, CDR1 MGHRA and CDR2 YSYEKL. Deletions cut 4 bases from V and 5 bases from J, with 14 bases between. The CDR3 DNA is TGCGCCAGCAGCCCAGTTCAGCGGGAGAATGAAAAACTGTTTTTT. This encodes CASSPVQRENEKLFF.

This clone was recorded a few times. The chain recombines TRBV28 with TRBJ1-2; possibly TRBD1 for D (6 bases). Germline values: CDR1 MDHEN, CDR2 SYDVKM. V was trimmed by 6 bases and J by 4 bases, leaving 15 bases between them. CDR3 length: 14 amino acids. CDR3 protein: CASREGQTIYGYTF. CDR3 sequence (DNA): TGTGCCAGCAGAGAAGGACAGACGATCTATGGCTACACCTTC.

The chain is built from TRBV6-1 and TRBJ1-5, with D possibly matching TRBD1 (5 bases). Between the trimmed V and J ends, which lost 4 bases and 5 bases, there was a span of 12 bases. The CDR3 runs 14 residues. The V gene's germline CDR1 is MNHNS and CDR2 SASEGT. As DNA, the CDR3 is TGTGCCAGCAGTGCAGGGCGTCTTGATCAGCCCCAGCATTTT. This sequence encodes CASSAGRLDQPQHF.

The chain has TRBV11-2 and TRBJ2-5, with D unresolved. Between the trimmed V and J ends, which lost 1 base and 5 bases, there was a span of 11 bases. The CDR3 is made up of 14 amino acids. Germline CDR1 reads SGHAT; CDR2 reads FQNNGV. Here the CDR3 DNA reads TGTGCCAGCAGCTTAGCGGGCACACGGGAGACCCAGTACTTC. It translates to CASSLAGTRETQYF.

The chain combines TRBV7-9 with TRBJ2-3; weak D call: TRBD1 (5 bases). Germline CDR1 and CDR2: SEHNR and FQNEAQ (reference sequence). This CDR3 region has 15 residues. The V and J ends lost 3 bases and 0 bases respectively, with 10 bases between them. CDR3 residues: CASSLDIHSTDTQYF. CDR3 nucleotide sequence: TGTGCCAGCAGCTTGGACATTCATAGCACAGATACGCAGTATTTT.

This clone was detected once. This sequence joins TRBV14 and TRBJ2-1; no firm D call. The CDR3 is made up of 14 amino acids. Between the trimmed V and J ends, which lost 0 bases and 12 bases, there was a span of 15 bases. Germline values: CDR1 SGHDN, CDR2 FVKESK. The CDR3 protein is CASSQEAHEWGQFF. CDR3 nucleotides: TGTGCCAGCAGCCAAGAGGCACACGAGTGGGGGCAGTTCTTC.

V and J are TRBV5-6 and TRBJ2-5; D is uncertain. This CDR3 contains 13 residues. V was pared by 1 base and J by 1 base, with 5 bases between. Germline CDR1 is SGHDT and CDR2 is YYEEEE. DNA for the CDR3: TGTGCCAGCAGCTTGCCAGTCCAAGAGACCCAGTACTTC. This translates into CASSLPVQETQYF.

J is TRBJ2-7 and V is TRBV30, with TRBD1 matching over 9 bases. There are 15 residues in the CDR3. J was trimmed by 5 bases and V by 0 bases; bases with no gene match: 8. Per the germline V gene, CDR1 is GTSNPN and CDR2 is SVGIG (reference sequence). The CDR3, as DNA: TGTGCCTGGAGTGTTTACGGGACAGGGTATGACGAGCAGTACGTC. Translating gives CAWSVYGTGYDEQYV.

The CDR3 sequence is CASSRDSGRRGYGYTF. CDR3 in DNA: TGTGCCAGCAGCAGGGACAGTGGCAGGCGGGGCTATGGCTACACCTTC. The rearrangement links TRBV28 to TRBJ1-2; 7 bases map to TRBD1. CDR3 length: 16 amino acids. The germline V gene has CDR1 MDHEN and CDR2 SYDVKM. V trimming: 6 bases; J trimming: 4 bases; junction bases outside the gene matches: 14.

The V call is TRBV28, the J call TRBJ1-4; D is possibly TRBD1 (5 bases). Germline loops: CDR1 MDHEN, CDR2 SYDVKM. This CDR3 region has 13 residues. V lost 11 bases and J 2 bases, leaving 12 bases between the germline ends. DNA of the CDR3: TGTGCCGCCGGGGGTGGCACTAATGAAAAACTGTTTTTT. The encoded protein is CAAGGGTNEKLFF.

V usage is TRBV7-9 and J usage is TRBJ2-2; TRBD1 aligns across 8 bases. The CDR3 has 16 amino acids. CDR1 is SEHNR and CDR2 is FQNEAQ in the germline V gene (reference sequence). V lost 5 bases to trimming and J lost 1 base; unmatched junction nucleotides: 6. CDR3 region: CASSPRGQGNTGELFF. As DNA, the CDR3 is TGTGCCAGCAGCCCCCGTGGACAGGGGAACACCGGGGAGCTGTTTTTT.

Here the CDR3 reads CASSPEPGQPYSGNTIYF. The DNA for the CDR3 is TGTGCCAGCAGCCCAGAACCGGGCCAACCTTACTCTGGAAACACCATATATTTT. This chain connects TRBV5-4 to TRBJ1-3; D remains unclear. V was pared by 4 bases and J by 0 bases, with 20 bases between. The germline gives CDR1 SGHNT, CDR2 YYREEE (reference sequence). This CDR3 comprises 18 residues.

This clone was detected only once. The chain links TRBV6-1 to TRBJ1-6; 10 bases are a match to TRBD1. The CDR3 length is 14 residues. The germline CDR1 and CDR2 sequences are MNHNS and SASEGT. After removal of 3 bases from V and 7 bases from J, the junction contained 0 bases not matched to a gene. CDR3 sequence: CASSEGQGNSPLHF. CDR3 sequence (DNA): TGTGCCAGCAGTGAGGGACAGGGGAATTCACCCCTCCACTTT.

As concerns this clone: One end of the junction is discordant with germline, which a read error may explain. The chain employs TRBV19 and TRBJ2-5, with TRBD2 matching over 11 bases. CDR3 length: 12 amino acids. Germline CDR1 is LNHDA and CDR2 is SQIVND (reference sequence). The chain's CDR3 is CASQGTSGAPDF. In DNA form, the CDR3 reads TGTGCCAGTCAGGGGACTAGCGGAGCCCCAGACTTC.

Only a few counts were recorded for this clone. This rearrangement joins TRBV18 to TRBJ1-5; 7 bases are shared with TRBD1. Germline V gene lookup returns CDR1 KGHSH and CDR2 LQKENI. The CDR3 loop spans 14 amino acids. The trim removed 6 bases at V and 7 bases at J, leaving 9 bases unmatched. CDR3 in amino acids: CASSPDRVGQPQHF. CDR3 sequence (DNA): TGTGCCAGCTCGCCCGACAGGGTCGGGCAGCCCCAGCATTTT. The full variable domain, with the rest looked up from reference TRBV18 and TRBJ1-5, is NAGVMQNPRHLVRRRGQEARLRCSPMKGHSHVYWYRQLPEEGLKFMVYLQKENIIDESGMPKERFSAEFPKEGPSILRIQQVVRGDSAAYFCASSPDRVGQPQHFGDGTRLSIL.

The rearrangement uses TRBV7-8 and TRBJ1-2; no reliable D call. Germline values: CDR1 SGHVS, CDR2 FQNEAQ. CDR3 length: 14 residues. Trimming shortened V by 5 bases and J by 3 bases, and 13 bases separated the two germline ends. The CDR3 nucleotides read TGTGCCAGCAGCGCTTCGCCTGGAGACTATGGCTACACCTTC. Translated, it gives CASSASPGDYGYTF.

The rearrangement joins TRBV6-5 to TRBJ1-5, with a tentative D call TRBD1 (5 bases). The CDR3 runs 15 residues. Trimming removed 4 bases from V and 0 bases from J, with 10 bases in between. Germline values: CDR1 MNHEY, CDR2 SVGAGI. The CDR3 region is CASSSGGSSNQPQHF. The DNA for the CDR3 is TGTGCCAGCAGTTCGGGGGGATCTAGCAATCAGCCCCAGCATTTT.

A remark on this clone: One end of the junction does not line up with germline, which may come from a read error. This chain links TRBV6-5 with TRBJ2-2, with 9 nucleotides matching TRBD1. This CDR3 has 16 amino acids. In germline, CDR1 is MNHEY, CDR2 SVGAGI. CDR3 residues: CASSYSGTGNIGELFF. In nucleotides, the CDR3 is TGTGCCAGCAGTTACTCCGGGACAGGGAACATCGGGGAGCTGTTTTTT.

The rearrangement links TRBV7-9 to TRBJ2-7, with D possibly being TRBD2 (5 bases). Trimming left V 2 bases short and J 0 bases short, with 11 bases between. The CDR3 contains 15 residues. In germline, CDR1 is SEHNR, CDR2 FQNEAQ (reference sequence). CDR3 bases: TGTGCCAGCAGCTTACAGGACTTGATCTCCTACGAGCAGTACTTC. Protein sequence: CASSLQDLISYEQYF.

The chain recombines TRBV11-2 with TRBJ1-3, with a possible D match to TRBD2 (6 bases). The closer fit of TRBJ2-2 to the DNA end suggests the J call may be wrong. Germline lookup yields CDR1 SGHAT and CDR2 FQNNGV. The CDR3 length is 17 residues. The CDR3 protein is CASSSRLPAEGTGELFF. CDR3 DNA: TGTGCCAGCAGCTCCCGTCTCCCAGCGGAGGGCACCGGGGAGCTGTTTTTT.

The CDR3 coding sequence is TGCGCCAGCAGCTTGGCTCTAAGTAGTGAGCAGTTCTTC. It encodes CASSLALSSEQFF. The V gene is TRBV5-1, the J gene TRBJ2-1, with no clear D. V lost 0 bases and J 9 bases, leaving 10 bases between the germline ends. The germline CDR1 and CDR2 sequences are SGHRS and YFSETQ. The CDR3 totals 13 residues.

This chain uses TRBV20-1 with TRBJ1-5; D is possibly TRBD1 (5 bases). Germline V gene sequence: CDR1 DFQATT, CDR2 SNEGSKA (reference sequence). This CDR3 comprises 11 residues. V lost 0 bases, J lost 13 bases, and 10 bases lay in between. DNA for the CDR3: TGCAGTGCTAGAGATCGGGCAGGGCAGCATTTT. Amino acids: CSARDRAGQHF.

J is TRBJ2-1 and V is TRBV6-4; 11 nucleotides match TRBD2. CDR3 length: 15 residues. V lost 5 bases and J lost 7; bases outside the gene matches: 7. Germline-derived CDR1 and CDR2 are MRHNA and SNTAGT. CDR3 DNA: TGTGCCAGCAGTCTAACTAGCGGGAGTAGGAATGAGCAGTTCTTC. It codes for CASSLTSGSRNEQFF.

The gene calls are TRBV6-1 and TRBJ2-5; D unresolved. Germline values: CDR1 MNHNS, CDR2 SASEGT. V lost 2 bases and J lost 7, with 11 bases in between. CDR3 length equals 13 residues. The CDR3 DNA sequence: TGTGCCAGCAGTGAACCCAGCTGGGGGACCCAGTACTTC. Translation: CASSEPSWGTQYF.

The V gene is TRBV12-5, the J gene TRBJ2-1; 7 nucleotides align to TRBD1. CDR3 length equals 14 residues. J gave up 0 bases and V 6 bases, and 2 bases lay outside the gene matches. Germline lookup yields CDR1 LGHNT and CDR2 FRNRAP. CDR3 coding DNA: TGTGCTAGTGGGACAGGGCCCTCCTACAATGAGCAGTTCTTC. Amino acids: CASGTGPSYNEQFF.